This TCR beta chain was observed in a study of OX40 agonist ivuxolimab in advanced cancers. Study as a whole: Ivuxolimab is an agonistic anti-OX40 (CD134) antibody, and patients were treated with it. Three patients, one with hepatocellular carcinoma and two with cutaneous melanoma, achieved partial responses.

This CDR3 spans 14 amino acids. CDR1 LNHDA and CDR2 SQIVND come from the germline V gene (reference sequence). V was clipped by 6 bases and J by 6 bases, with 15 bases between them. The method was immunoSEQ multiplex PCR; TCRdb's version includes in-frame clones alone and lacks a portion of them. The data hold about 73,000 clones, with more than 80% observed a single time. This clonotype originated in an adult with an advanced solid tumor such as melanoma, head and neck, liver or kidney cancer. The chain links TRBV19 to TRBJ2-1; D remains unclear. This specimen consisted of CD4+ or CD8+ T cells sorted from blood, obtained in a trial of the OX40 agonist ivuxolimab. DNA for the CDR3: TGTGCCAGTAGCAAAGGGCCTTTGGGCAATGAGCAGTTCTTC. Encoded protein: CASSKGPLGNEQFF.